The present T cell receptor (beta chain) was sequenced within a study of T-cell reconstitution after alpha-beta-depleted transplantation in children. The CDR3 has 15 amino acids. Trimming cost V 3 bases and J 2 bases; bases outside gene matches: 6. CDR1 is SGHTA and CDR2 is FQGTGA in the germline V gene. Unique molecular identifiers were built into the TCRbeta library. Using its own MiXCR run on the PCR reads, TCRdb lists one record per CDR3 protein. The table records just under 550,000 distinct CDR3 sequences, around 16% of them present only once. This rearrangement joins TRBV7-3 to TRBJ1-2; TRBD1 matches at 7 bases. This sample comprised PBMCs from the stem cell graft donor, obtained from the stem cell graft. This TCR came from a human donor who donated a stem cell graft to a child with acute lymphoblastic leukemia. The CDR3 is CASSLQGGSNYGYTF. The CDR3 coding sequence is TGTGCCAGCAGCTTGCAGGGGGGATCCAACTATGGCTACACCTTC.